This paragraph reports one T cell receptor (beta chain). The CDR3 consists of 14 residues. Trimming left V 3 bases short and J 2 bases short, with 11 bases between. Germline CDR1 reads MGHRA; CDR2 reads YSYEKL. This sample is drawn from a study of Tregs in tolerant kidney transplant recipients. Profiled with immunoSEQ multiplex PCR; TCRdb holds only in-frame clones, not every one. Of approximately 60,000 clones listed, over 75% were seen once; the top ten hold under 4.5%. The nonmyeloablative bone marrow transplants came from related graft donors, with transient mixed chimerism. Unstimulated Tregs (CD4+CD25+CD127-) and CD4+CD25- non-Tregs were sorted from PBMCs.

This TCR derives from a human patient who received a combined kidney and bone marrow transplant. Some T cells may be the graft donor's. This sequence joins TRBV4-1 and TRBJ2-7, with D possibly matching TRBD2 (6 bases). This specimen was CD4+ T cells from blood (PBMCs), taken 6 months after the transplant. The CDR3 region is CASSHPGLTYEQYF. The CDR3 region has the DNA TGCGCCAGCAGCCACCCGGGACTTACCTACGAGCAGTACTTC.